The 32 T cell receptor beta chains listed next were all sequenced from one sample in a study of pediatric ulcerative colitis. Only in-frame clones appear in the TCRdb table, and some are missing; sequencing was by immunoSEQ multiplex PCR. The sample yields roughly 37,000 clones, less than 85% seen once. The sample was blood. These receptors came from a girl aged 5-17 years with moderate ulcerative colitis.

The chain uses TRBV2 and TRBJ2-3; D is possibly TRBD1 (6 bases). The V gene lost 8 bases and the J gene lost 3 bases, with 9 bases spanning the gap. The CDR3 loop spans 12 amino acids. The germline V gene has CDR1 SNHLY and CDR2 FYNNEI. For the CDR3, the DNA is TGTGCCAGCTTACAGGGTACAGATACGCAGTATTTT. Translation gives CASLQGTDTQYF.

A few counts support this clone. CDR3 in amino acids: CAWSLSGTGYTEAFF. DNA for the CDR3: TGTGCCTGGAGTCTATCCGGGACAGGGTACACTGAAGCTTTCTTT. This sequence joins TRBV30 and TRBJ1-1; 9 nucleotides match TRBD1. Losses at the gene ends were 2 bases for V and 3 bases for J; bases not matched to a gene: 7. The V gene's germline CDR1 is GTSNPN and CDR2 SVGIG (reference sequence). The CDR3 is 15 amino acids.

This clone was picked up a small number of times. The chain is built from TRBV30 and TRBJ2-7; 7 positions agree with TRBD2. CDR3 length: 14 residues. With V trimmed by 0 bases and J by 6 bases, 8 bases remained unmatched. From germline, CDR1 is GTSNPN and CDR2 SVGIG (reference sequence). In nucleotides, the CDR3 is TGTGCCTGGAGTGTAGTGAGCGGGACGGGCGAGCAGTACTTC. Its protein product is CAWSVVSGTGEQYF.

Turning to this clone: Other DNA sequences of this sample code for an identical CDR3. The J gene is TRBJ2-7, the V gene TRBV27; 10 positions agree with TRBD1. The CDR3 runs to 13 residues. The germline V gene has CDR1 MNHEY and CDR2 SMNVEV (reference sequence). Trimming took 6 bases from V and 4 from J; bases not matched to a gene: 3. In nucleotides, the CDR3 is TGTGCCAGCAGGCCGGGACAGGGGTACGAGCAGTACTTC. Amino acid sequence: CASRPGQGYEQYF.

This sequence joins TRBV4-1 and TRBJ1-1, with unresolved D. V lost 3 bases and J lost 0, with 2 bases in between. Germline values: CDR1 MGHRA, CDR2 YSYEKL. The CDR3 consists of 12 residues. The CDR3 here is CASSHLNTEAFF. CDR3 bases: TGCGCCAGCAGCCATTTGAACACTGAAGCTTTCTTT.

The genes are TRBV6-5 and TRBJ2-7; D remains ambiguous. Germline V gene sequence: CDR1 MNHEY, CDR2 SVGAGI. The CDR3 has 11 amino acids. Trimming removed 5 bases from V and 4 bases from J, with 6 bases in between. DNA for the CDR3: TGTGCCAGCAGTGGCGGTTACGAGCAGTACTTC. It specifies CASSGGYEQYF.

The chain combines TRBV23-1 with TRBJ1-1, with TRBD1 identical over 8 bases. TRBV23-1 is classed as an ORF, of uncertain function. The J segment lost 5 bases and the V segment lost 0 bases, leaving 11 bases of the junction unmatched. This CDR3 is 17 amino acids long. CDR3 nucleotides: TGCGCCAGCAGTCAATCCCCGGCTGGGACAGGTTGGACTGAAGCTTTCTTT. Translating gives CASSQSPAGTGWTEAFF.

The genes are TRBV7-2 and TRBJ2-1; TRBD1 aligns across 9 bases. J lost 7 bases, V lost 6 bases, and 7 bases had no gene match. This CDR3 has 14 residues. Looked up from germline, CDR1 is SGHTA and CDR2 is FQGNSA. The chain's CDR3 is CASSIRDRVNEQFF. CDR3 DNA sequence: TGTGCCAGCAGTATCCGGGACAGGGTAAATGAGCAGTTCTTC.

The rearrangement uses TRBV29-1 and TRBJ2-1; TRBD2 matches 7 bases. This CDR3 is built from 13 residues. The ends lost 6 bases at V and 5 bases at J; junction bases unmatched: 7. CDR1 and CDR2 from the germline V gene are SQVTM and ANQGSEA. CDR3 sequence: CSVIAGLHNEQFF. In DNA form, the CDR3 reads TGCAGCGTCATAGCGGGCCTCCACAATGAGCAGTTCTTC.

The rearrangement joins TRBV7-2 to TRBJ1-2, with D maybe TRBD1 (5 bases). Germline loops: CDR1 SGHTA, CDR2 FQGNSA. Trimming removed 1 base from V and 2 bases from J, with 5 bases in between. The CDR3 runs 13 residues. The CDR3 spells CASSLGQNYGYTF. CDR3 sequence (DNA): TGTGCCAGCAGCTTAGGACAGAACTATGGCTACACCTTC.

The chain couples TRBV5-1 to TRBJ2-1, with 7 bases identical to TRBD2. With 1 base clipped from V and 8 bases from J, the junction kept 12 bases outside the gene matches. The CDR3 covers 16 residues. CDR1 and CDR2 (germline): SGHRS, YFSETQ. CDR3 nucleotide sequence: TGCGCCAGCAGCTTGCGGGGAGGGCCCTTGGTGGATGAGCAGTTCTTC. Translated, it gives CASSLRGGPLVDEQFF.

This clone was detected only a few times. The chain has TRBV29-1 and TRBJ1-2; 8 positions agree with TRBD1. Germline lookup yields CDR1 SQVTM and CDR2 ANQGSEA. This CDR3 contains 15 residues. With V trimmed by 6 bases and J by 1 base, 10 bases remained unmatched. This chain's CDR3 is CSVMTDRGINYGYTF. For the CDR3, the DNA is TGCAGCGTCATGACAGACAGGGGAATTAACTATGGCTACACCTTC.

This chain uses TRBV5-4 with TRBJ2-7, with no clear D. The CDR3 length is 12 residues. Between the trimmed V and J ends, which lost 3 bases and 0 bases, there was a span of 4 bases. CDR1 SGHNT and CDR2 YYREEE come from the germline V gene (reference sequence). The chain's CDR3 is CASSSDSYEQYF. CDR3 nucleotides: TGTGCCAGCAGCTCAGACTCCTACGAGCAGTACTTC. The full variable domain, completed using reference TRBV5-4 and TRBJ2-7, is ETGVTQSPTHLIKTRGQQVTLRCSSQSGHNTVSWYQQALGQGPQFIFQYYREEENGRGNFPPRFSGLQFPNYSSELNVNALELDDSALYLCASSSDSYEQYFGPGTRLTVT.

The chain has TRBV5-3 and TRBJ2-5; 11 nucleotides agree with TRBD2. TRBV5-3 is given ORF status, its function remaining uncertain. V lost 8 bases to trimming and J lost 5 bases; unmatched junction nucleotides: 11. The CDR3 spans 15 residues. The CDR3 DNA follows: TGTGCCAGCAGCCTTGGTAGCGGGAGGGTTGAGACCCAGTACTTC. Translated, it gives CASSLGSGRVETQYF.

DNA for the CDR3: TGTGCCAGTAGTATGTCCGGGAGGGTGTACAATGAGCAGTTCTTC. Its translation: CASSMSGRVYNEQFF. The chain has TRBV19 and TRBJ2-1; TRBD2 matches at 8 bases. J was trimmed by 4 bases and V by 3 bases; bases with no gene match: 5. This CDR3 comprises 15 residues. Germline V gene sequence: CDR1 LNHDA, CDR2 SQIVND (reference sequence).

This clone turned up a few times. This sequence joins TRBV27 and TRBJ1-4, with D possibly being TRBD1 (6 bases). CDR3 length: 15 amino acids. Between the trimmed V and J ends, which lost 6 bases and 8 bases, there was a span of 19 bases. Per the germline V gene, CDR1 is MNHEY and CDR2 is SMNVEV (reference sequence). CDR3 residues: CASSSLLLGGEKLFF. The CDR3 nucleotides are TGTGCCAGCAGCTCTTTACTCTTAGGGGGAGAAAAACTGTTTTTT.

The chain joins TRBV5-4 to TRBJ2-5; perhaps TRBD2 as D (7 bases). V lost 4 bases and J 5 bases, leaving 18 bases between the germline ends. The V gene's germline CDR1 is SGHNT and CDR2 YYREEE (reference sequence). This CDR3 contains 15 residues. CDR3 sequence reads: CASSPPRGAGETQYF. The CDR3 DNA is TGTGCCAGCAGCCCCCCCCGGGGGGCCGGGGAGACCCAGTACTTC. The full variable domain, completed using reference TRBV5-4 and TRBJ2-5, is ETGVTQSPTHLIKTRGQQVTLRCSSQSGHNTVSWYQQALGQGPQFIFQYYREEENGRGNFPPRFSGLQFPNYSSELNVNALELDDSALYLCASSPPRGAGETQYFGPGTRLLVL.

This chain links TRBV28 with TRBJ1-1; D ambiguous. The CDR3 runs 14 residues. Trimming cost V 6 bases and J 6 bases, with 17 bases left between them. Germline CDR1 reads MDHEN; CDR2 reads SYDVKM. CDR3 sequence (DNA): TGTGCCAGCAGCCCCTACCCAGGCTCGCCTGAAGCTTTCTTT. It codes for CASSPYPGSPEAFF.

This sequence joins TRBV6-5 and TRBJ1-5; no clear D gene. V lost 6 bases and J lost 8, with 14 bases in between. The CDR3 consists of 13 residues. CDR1 is MNHEY and CDR2 is SVGAGI in the germline V gene. Here the CDR3 reads CASRLLGLEPQHF. The DNA of the CDR3 is TGTGCCAGCAGACTCCTCGGACTAGAGCCCCAGCATTTT.

This clone was seen only a few times. As DNA, the CDR3 is TGTGCCATCAGTGAGGTGGGGACCACTGAAGCTTTCTTT. This sequence encodes CAISEVGTTEAFF. The rearrangement joins TRBV10-3 to TRBJ1-1; D possibly corresponds to TRBD1 (5 bases). The length of the CDR3 is 13 residues. Germline assignment: CDR1 ENHRY and CDR2 SYGVKD. Trimming took 2 bases from V and 4 from J, leaving 8 bases between them.

The chain couples TRBV6-6 to TRBJ1-1, with no clear D. V lost 6 bases to trimming and J lost 6 bases, with 14 bases between them. There are 13 residues in the CDR3. Germline lookup yields CDR1 MNHNY and CDR2 SVGAGI (reference sequence). The CDR3 reads CASRPPDQAEAFF. CDR3 in DNA: TGTGCCAGCAGACCCCCTGACCAGGCTGAAGCTTTCTTT.

The chain carries TRBV11-1 and TRBJ1-3; unclear D gene. The V and J ends lost 2 bases and 0 bases respectively, with 14 bases between them. This CDR3 has 17 amino acids. The germline V gene encodes CDR1 SGHAT and CDR2 FQDESV (reference sequence). The CDR3 nucleotides are TGTGCCAGCAGCTTAAGGATGGGAGGAGACTCTGGAAACACCATATATTTT. This encodes CASSLRMGGDSGNTIYF.

This clone was counted only a few times. The genes are TRBV6-1 and TRBJ1-1; no firm D call. The germline V and J ends were trimmed by 7 bases and 1 base, with 4 bases remaining between them. Germline V gene data show CDR1 as MNHNS and CDR2 as SASEGT. The CDR3 length is 11 residues. For the CDR3, the DNA is TGTGCCAGCAAAGGGAACACTGAAGCTTTCTTT. Encoded protein: CASKGNTEAFF.

This clone has only one observation. The germline gene is not matched at one end of the junction; a read error may be the cause. V is TRBV10-2 and J is TRBJ1-1; D might be TRBD1 (5 bases). The CDR3 loop spans 14 amino acids. The V gene's germline CDR1 is WSHSY and CDR2 SAAADI. CDR3 sequence: CATSHRPAGREAFF. CDR3 nucleotide sequence: TGCGCCACCAGTCACCGACCCGCAGGGAGAGAAGCTTTCTTT.

This clone was counted between two and nine times. The chain joins TRBV27 to TRBJ1-1; no definite D call. Trimming removed 3 bases from V and 1 base from J, with 6 bases in between. Germline assignment: CDR1 MNHEY and CDR2 SMNVEV (reference sequence). This CDR3 has 13 amino acids. The CDR3 DNA follows: TGTGCCAGCAGTTTTACATGGAACACTGAAGCTTTCTTT. It specifies CASSFTWNTEAFF.

The V call is TRBV7-8, the J call TRBJ2-7, with 8 bases lining up with TRBD1. From germline, CDR1 is SGHVS and CDR2 FQNEAQ. After removal of 6 bases from V and 1 base from J, the junction contained 2 bases not matched to a gene. This CDR3 comprises 13 residues. The CDR3 nucleotides read TGTGCCAGCAGAAACAGGGGGTCCTACGAGCAGTACTTC. It translates to CASRNRGSYEQYF.

The chain employs TRBV7-8 and TRBJ1-2, with D uncertain. There are 13 residues in the CDR3. The V end lost 2 bases, the J end lost 3 bases, and 7 bases lay between the germline ends. The germline V gene encodes CDR1 SGHVS and CDR2 FQNEAQ. CDR3 nucleotide sequence: TGTGCCAGCAGCTTAACCCGTGACTATGGCTACACCTTC. This codes for CASSLTRDYGYTF.

The chain employs TRBV19 and TRBJ1-5; TRBD1 might be the D (6 bases). The CDR3 covers 14 residues. Looked up from germline, CDR1 is LNHDA and CDR2 is SQIVND (reference sequence). Trimming took 3 bases from V and 5 from J, leaving 11 bases between them. As DNA, the CDR3 is TGTGCCAGTAGTATGCAGGCAGGGGATCAGCCCCAGCATTTT. Protein sequence: CASSMQAGDQPQHF.

The rearrangement uses TRBV5-5 and TRBJ2-1; no clear D gene. Looked up from germline, CDR1 is SGHKS and CDR2 is YYEKEE (reference sequence). The CDR3 totals 12 residues. V was pared by 3 bases and J by 5 bases, with 6 bases between. DNA of the CDR3: TGTGCCAGCAGCTCTTCGGACAATGAGCAGTTCTTC. Protein: CASSSSDNEQFF.

The rearrangement links TRBV7-2 to TRBJ1-2; 8 bases fit TRBD1. The CDR3 contains 15 residues. V lost 1 base to trimming and J lost 4 bases; unmatched junction nucleotides: 5. CDR1 is SGHTA, CDR2 FQGNSA, per germline. In DNA form, the CDR3 reads TGTGCCAGCAGCTTAGGGGACAGGAGCCTCTATGGCTACACCTTC. Amino acid sequence: CASSLGDRSLYGYTF.

This clone turned up a few times. The genes are TRBV19 and TRBJ1-4; no clear D gene. V was cut by 1 base and J by 8 bases, with 14 bases left in between. From germline, CDR1 is LNHDA and CDR2 SQIVND (reference sequence). The CDR3 extends over 15 amino acids. Here the CDR3 reads CASSIVVGRNEKLFF. DNA for the CDR3: TGTGCCAGTAGTATAGTAGTAGGGAGGAACGAAAAACTGTTTTTT.

Concerning this clone: Other DNA sequences from this sample encode an identical CDR3 as well. V is TRBV29-1 and J is TRBJ2-7; a weak D match, TRBD2 (6 bases). The CDR3 runs 13 residues. Trimming stripped 7 bases from V and 1 base from J, with 14 bases between. Germline CDR1 is SQVTM and CDR2 is ANQGSEA. CDR3 DNA: TGCAGCGCCCGGACGGGGAGGTCCTACGAGCAGTACTTC. This codes for CSARTGRSYEQYF.